A single sample gave rise to the 25 T cell receptor beta chains below, sequenced in a study of blood T cell repertoires in COVID-19. TCRdb's table, derived via immunoSEQ multiplex PCR, lists solely in-frame clones and lacks some. In the table there are approximately 240,000 clones, about 90% of which are singletons. Source material: peripheral blood. All receptors come from a woman aged 18-29 years who had recovered from COVID-19.

V and J are TRBV28 and TRBJ1-1, with D perhaps TRBD1 (6 bases). In germline, CDR1 is MDHEN, CDR2 SYDVKM. This CDR3 has 16 amino acids. Trimming shortened V by 6 bases and J by 7 bases, and 24 bases separated the two germline ends. CDR3 in amino acids: CASSFLPVTGRFEAFF. The CDR3 region has the DNA TGTGCCAGCAGCTTTTTGCCAGTGACAGGTCGCTTTGAAGCTTTCTTT.

The gene calls are TRBV7-9 and TRBJ1-2; D remains ambiguous. This CDR3 has 13 residues. V lost 2 bases, J lost 2 bases, and 6 bases lay in between. The germline gives CDR1 SEHNR, CDR2 FQNEAQ (reference sequence). CDR3 DNA: TGTGCCAGCAGCTTAACAGAGAACTATGGCTACACCTTC. Translating it yields CASSLTENYGYTF.

This clone appeared a single time. V and J are TRBV24-1 and TRBJ2-7; maybe TRBD2 (5 bases). CDR1 KGHDR and CDR2 SFDVKD come from the germline V gene. V was shortened by 3 bases and J by 9 bases, with 17 bases between the two germline ends. The CDR3 extends over 14 amino acids. CDR3 region: CATSDTGLPLGQYF. DNA of the CDR3: TGTGCCACCAGTGATACCGGACTCCCCCTTGGGCAGTACTTC.

The chain's CDR3 is CASSLLAGRQETQYF. CDR3 nucleotide sequence: TGTGCCAGCAGCTTATTGGCGGGTCGACAAGAGACCCAGTACTTC. The chain recombines TRBV11-2 with TRBJ2-5, with a possible D match to TRBD2 (5 bases). CDR3 size: 15 residues. Germline CDR1 reads SGHAT; CDR2 reads FQNNGV. V lost 2 bases and J lost 2, with 12 bases in between.

The chain joins TRBV14 to TRBJ2-1; no reliable D call. This CDR3 contains 14 residues. In germline, CDR1 is SGHDN, CDR2 FVKESK. V was shortened by 1 base and J by 8 bases, with 12 bases between the two germline ends. The CDR3 DNA sequence: TGTGCCAGCAGCCAAGTTGGTCCGGGTTATGAGCAGTTCTTC. Its translation: CASSQVGPGYEQFF.

In this sample, this clone turned up once. This chain connects TRBV4-3 to TRBJ2-1; 10 bases align to TRBD1. With 6 bases clipped from V and 4 bases from J, the junction kept 12 bases outside the gene matches. The CDR3 has 17 residues. CDR1 and CDR2 (germline): LGHNA, YSLEER. For the CDR3, the DNA is TGCGCCAGCAGTAGAAGAGTGGGGACAGGGGTATACAATGAGCAGTTCTTC. Amino acids: CASSRRVGTGVYNEQFF.

In this sample, this clone turned up once. The J gene is TRBJ1-4, the V gene TRBV30; TRBD1 is a possible D gene (6 bases). Trimming took off 0 bases at V and 3 bases at J, with 17 bases between the two ends. The CDR3 totals 17 residues. Germline CDR1 GTSNPN, CDR2 SVGIG (reference sequence). Written as DNA, the CDR3 is TGTGCCTGGAGTGTATCCTGGACAGAGCGATCTAATGAAAAACTGTTTTTT. It yields the protein CAWSVSWTERSNEKLFF.

Here the CDR3 DNA reads TGTGCCTGGAGTCTAGCGGGAGGGCCGGGAGAGACCCAGTACTTC. Encoded protein: CAWSLAGGPGETQYF. The chain uses TRBV30 and TRBJ2-5; 12 nucleotides agree with TRBD2. The CDR3 has 15 residues. Germline-derived CDR1 and CDR2 are GTSNPN and SVGIG (reference sequence). With 2 bases clipped from V and 4 bases from J, the junction kept 5 bases outside the gene matches.

The chain is built from TRBV6-5 and TRBJ1-1; TRBD1 matches at 10 bases. V gave up 5 bases and J gave up 7 bases; unmatched junction bases: 10. Germline lookup yields CDR1 MNHEY and CDR2 SVGAGI. CDR3 length: 15 amino acids. The CDR3 DNA reads TGTGCCAGCAGTCAGGCAGGGACAGGGGAGGGTGAAGCTTTCTTT. Translating it yields CASSQAGTGEGEAFF.

The gene calls are TRBV11-3 and TRBJ2-5, with a weak D call TRBD2 (5 bases). V was trimmed by 3 bases and J by 5 bases, leaving 13 bases between them. The CDR3 totals 14 residues. Germline CDR1 SGHNT, CDR2 YENEEA. The CDR3 nucleotides read TGTGCCAGCAGCTTCCCGGGGAAGTCGGAGACCCAGTACTTC. Its translation: CASSFPGKSETQYF.

The chain links TRBV4-1 to TRBJ1-5; TRBD1 matches 9 bases. V lost 4 bases, J lost 5 bases, and 6 bases stayed unmatched. The germline CDR1 and CDR2 sequences are MGHRA and YSYEKL. The CDR3 contains 15 residues. CDR3: CASSPRQGVDQPQHF. The CDR3 nucleotides read TGCGCCAGCAGCCCTAGACAGGGGGTTGATCAGCCCCAGCATTTT.

V and J are TRBV9 and TRBJ1-5; 10 nucleotides agree with TRBD1. Germline lookup yields CDR1 SGDLS and CDR2 YYNGEE. V dropped 1 base and J dropped 6; count of bases not matched to a gene: 4. CDR3 length: 15 amino acids. CDR3 residues: CASSVSGTGVQPQHF. CDR3 in DNA: TGTGCCAGCAGCGTATCCGGGACAGGGGTTCAGCCCCAGCATTTT.

The rearrangement links TRBV21-1 to TRBJ1-1; TRBD1, the table's D call, was not compared with the DNA. TRBV21-1 is a pseudogene segment. This CDR3 has 16 amino acids. CDR3 region: CASRTIRGPVNTEAFF. The CDR3 bases are TGTGCCAGCAGGACAATCAGGGGTCCGGTGAACACTGAAGCTTTCTTT.

The chain links TRBV11-2 to TRBJ2-2; 11 bases agree with TRBD1. Germline V gene sequence: CDR1 SGHAT, CDR2 FQNNGV. This CDR3 has 18 residues. V lost 5 bases and J lost 6; bases outside the gene matches: 14. In DNA, the CDR3 is TGTGCCAGCAGCCGAGGTTTCCGGGACAGGGGGTTCCCCGGGGAGCTGTTTTTT. Translated, it gives CASSRGFRDRGFPGELFF.

The V gene is TRBV19, the J gene TRBJ2-1; 11 nucleotides line up with TRBD2. V lost 1 base, J lost 7 bases, and 3 bases stayed unmatched. Per the germline V gene, CDR1 is LNHDA and CDR2 is SQIVND (reference sequence). This CDR3 has 15 residues. The CDR3 DNA follows: TGTGCCAGTAGTATAGTGACTAGCGGGGCGAATGAGCAGTTCTTC. Translation gives CASSIVTSGANEQFF.

The chain uses TRBV19 and TRBJ1-2, with D possibly being TRBD1 (5 bases). The CDR3 loop spans 13 amino acids. Trimming shortened V by 4 bases and J by 2 bases, and 8 bases separated the two germline ends. Germline V gene data show CDR1 as LNHDA and CDR2 as SQIVND (reference sequence). CDR3 region: CASSTTVNYGYTF. Written as DNA, the CDR3 is TGTGCCAGTAGTACGACAGTGAACTATGGCTACACCTTC.

The rearrangement uses TRBV5-4 and TRBJ2-7, with 10 bases aligning to TRBD1. Trimming cost V 3 bases and J 6 bases; bases outside gene matches: 9. This CDR3 has 15 amino acids. Per germline, CDR1 SGHNT and CDR2 YYREEE (reference sequence). The CDR3 coding sequence is TGTGCCAGCAGCTGGGGCGGGACAGGGGCTCCCGAGCAGTACTTC. This gives the protein CASSWGGTGAPEQYF.

In its sample, this clone was seen once. J is TRBJ2-7 and V is TRBV27; 8 bases are a match to TRBD1. CDR1 and CDR2 (germline): MNHEY, SMNVEV (reference sequence). V shed 2 bases and J 2 bases; nucleotides not matched to a gene: 5. The CDR3 spans 15 residues. CDR3 nucleotide sequence: TGTGCCAGCAGTTTAGTCGGACAGGGAACCTACGAGCAGTACTTC. Translated: CASSLVGQGTYEQYF.

This rearrangement joins TRBV6-5 to TRBJ2-1; D is perhaps TRBD2 (6 bases). The CDR3 extends over 15 amino acids. V was pared by 7 bases and J by 6 bases, with 19 bases between. The germline V gene encodes CDR1 MNHEY and CDR2 SVGAGI. The DNA of the CDR3 is TGTGCCAGCAATCGCGGGACCCACATGGGCAATGAGCAGTTCTTC. Translated, it gives CASNRGTHMGNEQFF.

The V call is TRBV12-3 or TRBV12-4, the J call TRBJ1-1, with a possible D match to TRBD1 (6 bases). Deletions cut 3 bases from V and 12 bases from J, with 14 bases between. This CDR3 region has 12 residues. The CDR3, as DNA: TGTGCCAGCAGTTTTCAACAGGGTAGGACTTTCTTT. Its protein is CASSFQQGRTFF.

This clone was seen only once. V usage is TRBV7-9 and J usage is TRBJ2-7; 7 bases match TRBD1. This CDR3 comprises 14 residues. With V trimmed by 1 base and J by 5 bases, 5 bases remained unmatched. Germline V gene sequence: CDR1 SEHNR, CDR2 FQNEAQ (reference sequence). Written as DNA, the CDR3 is TGTGCCAGCAGCTTAGGCGACAGGGTTAACGAGCAGTACTTC. It codes for CASSLGDRVNEQYF.

This chain links TRBV7-9 with TRBJ1-2; D is perhaps TRBD1 (5 bases). The germline V and J ends were trimmed by 4 bases and 3 bases, with 18 bases remaining between them. CDR3 length: 16 amino acids. Germline V CDR1 and CDR2: SEHNR, FQNEAQ (reference sequence). CDR3 bases: TGTGCCAGCAGCTCACGGGGGACCCCGGGAGACTATGGCTACACCTTC. This encodes CASSSRGTPGDYGYTF.

This chain joins TRBV5-4 and TRBJ2-3, with D hard to call. Germline CDR1 and CDR2: SGHNT and YYREEE (reference sequence). The CDR3 totals 14 residues. The V and J ends lost 1 base and 3 bases respectively, with 9 bases between them. The CDR3 sequence: CASSLKTETDTQYF. The CDR3 bases are TGTGCCAGCAGCTTGAAAACAGAAACAGATACGCAGTATTTT.

The J gene is TRBJ1-1, the V gene TRBV7-5; the table names TRBD1, a call not compared with the DNA. TRBV7-5 is a pseudogene. This CDR3 region has 18 residues. The chain's CDR3 is CVRSCPGTGGNSNTEAFF. The DNA of the CDR3 is TGTGTCAGAAGCTGTCCCGGGACAGGGGGCAATTCGAACACTGAAGCTTTCTTT.

The CDR3 region has the DNA TGTGCCAGCAGCTCGAGAGTGAACACTGAAGCTTTCTTT. Residues: CASSSRVNTEAFF. The chain is built from TRBV7-3 and TRBJ1-1; D unclear. The V end lost 4 bases, the J end lost 0 bases, and 6 bases lay between the germline ends. The germline gives CDR1 SGHTA, CDR2 FQGTGA. The CDR3 has 13 residues.